One sample yielded the 8 T cell receptor beta chains listed below, sequenced in a study of TIL therapy for anti-PD-1-resistant metastatic lung cancer. This sample's time point: pre-treatment sample, taken before nivolumab and TIL therapy. Tumor tissue came from excised metastases, mostly pleural nodules or supraclavicular lymph nodes. Sequencing used immunoSEQ v3. Here immunoSEQ multiplex PCR was the method, and the copy in TCRdb shows in-frame clones only, minus some. There are more than 25,000 clones in the sample; just under 75% occur only once, and 6.5% to 8% lies in the top ten. The input for sequencing was tumor tissue, taken at baseline. The receptors come from a person aged 25 to 80 with non-small cell lung cancer.

This chain links TRBV9 with TRBJ2-3; 9 nucleotides agree with TRBD1. The CDR3 has 17 residues. Unmatched junction bases numbered 14, after V lost 4 bases and J lost 5 bases. Germline V lookup: CDR1 SGDLS, CDR2 YYNGEE. This chain's CDR3 is CASSKQGGQGREDTQYF. The CDR3 DNA reads as TGTGCCAGCAGCAAACAAGGGGGACAGGGTAGGGAAGATACGCAGTATTTT. The full variable domain, completed using reference TRBV9 and TRBJ2-3, is DSGVTQTPKHLITATGQRVTLRCSPRSGDLSVYWYQQSLDQGLQFLIQYYNGEERAKGNILERFSAQQFPDLHSELNLSSLELGDSALYFCASSKQGGQGREDTQYFGPGTRLTVL.

This sequence joins TRBV5-5 and TRBJ2-2; TRBD1 might be the D (5 bases). CDR1 and CDR2 from the germline V gene are SGHKS and YYEKEE (reference sequence). Trimming removed 4 bases at V and 5 bases at J, with 15 bases between. The CDR3 runs to 15 residues. The CDR3 coding sequence is TGTGCCAGCAGCGCCGACAGCGACCATACCGGGGAGCTGTTTTTT. This codes for CASSADSDHTGELFF.

CDR3 amino acids: CASIWGMGTGELFF. The DNA of the CDR3 is TGTGCCAGCATTTGGGGGATGGGAACCGGGGAGCTGTTTTTT. The V and J genes are TRBV6-6 and TRBJ2-2; D tentatively reads TRBD1 or TRBD2 (5 bases each). V lost 7 bases and J lost 5, with 14 bases in between. This CDR3 spans 14 amino acids. Germline CDR1 MNHNY, CDR2 SVGAGI (reference sequence).

CDR3 sequence reads: CASSFTNEQYF. CDR3 coding DNA: TGTGCCAGCAGCTTCACTAACGAGCAGTACTTC. This rearrangement joins TRBV5-4 to TRBJ2-7; D not certain. Trimming left V 2 bases short and J 5 bases short, with 5 bases between. The CDR3 runs to 11 residues. Germline CDR1 reads SGHNT; CDR2 reads YYREEE (reference sequence). The full variable domain, in which reference TRBV5-4 and TRBJ2-7 provide the parts outside the CDR3, is ETGVTQSPTHLIKTRGQQVTLRCSSQSGHNTVSWYQQALGQGPQFIFQYYREEENGRGNFPPRFSGLQFPNYSSELNVNALELDDSALYLCASSFTNEQYFGPGTRLTVT.

V usage is TRBV14 and J usage is TRBJ2-7; 7 bases are shared with TRBD1. Germline V CDR1 and CDR2: SGHDN, FVKESK. There are 14 residues in the CDR3. Germline trimming cut 4 bases from V and 4 bases from J; bases unmatched to any gene: 7. The chain's CDR3 is CASSRAGGTYEQYF. The CDR3 nucleotides read TGTGCCAGCAGCCGGGCAGGGGGAACTTACGAGCAGTACTTC.

The rearrangement links TRBV9 to TRBJ1-6; TRBD1 aligns across 12 bases. Per germline, CDR1 SGDLS and CDR2 YYNGEE. This CDR3 has 17 amino acids. J lost 2 bases, V lost 4 bases, and 4 bases had no gene match. The CDR3 loop reads CASSLGQGAPYNSPLHF. The CDR3 region has the DNA TGTGCCAGCAGCTTGGGACAGGGGGCTCCCTATAATTCACCCCTCCACTTT.

The chain employs TRBV7-3 and TRBJ2-7, with TRBD2 identical over 10 bases. The V gene's germline CDR1 is SGHTA and CDR2 FQGTGA. With V trimmed by 6 bases and J by 7 bases, 9 bases remained unmatched. CDR3 size: 14 residues. CDR3 DNA sequence: TGTGCCAGCAGGTCCGGACTAGCGGTGGGGGAGCAGTACTTC. Translated: CASRSGLAVGEQYF. The complete variable domain, with remaining parts taken from reference TRBV7-3 and TRBJ2-7, reads GAGVSQTPSNKVTEKGKYVELRCDPISGHTALYWYRQSLGQGPEFLIYFQGTGAADDSGLPNDRFFAVRPEGSVSTLKIQRTERGDSAVYLCASRSGLAVGEQYFGPGTRLTVT.

A few counts support this clone. The V call is TRBV29-1, the J call TRBJ2-4; D may be TRBD1 (8 bases). Looked up from germline, CDR1 is SQVTM and CDR2 is ANQGSEA. The CDR3 spans 13 residues. V lost 2 bases to trimming and J lost 8 bases, with 13 bases between them. The CDR3 is CSVESQGGDIQYF. CDR3 DNA: TGCAGCGTTGAATCACAGGGGGGGGACATTCAGTACTTC.